The 28 T cell receptor beta chains in this list originate from one sample, sequenced in a study of blood T cell repertoires in COVID-19. Sequencing was performed with immunoSEQ multiplex PCR; in TCRdb, only in-frame clones are kept and a portion is missing. The table records around 97,000 clones, over 75% of them present only once. Sample: peripheral blood. The receptors stem from a human donor in a cohort sampled during active COVID-19.

The V and J genes are TRBV3-1 (or the pseudogene TRBV3-2) and TRBJ2-2, with 9 bases that match TRBD1. Germline CDR1 reads LGHDT; CDR2 reads YNNKEL (reference sequence). With 4 bases clipped from V and 5 bases from J, the junction kept 5 bases outside the gene matches. The CDR3 is 15 residues long. This CDR3 is CASSPGTGNTGELFF. The CDR3, as DNA: TGTGCCAGCAGCCCCGGGACAGGGAATACCGGGGAGCTGTTTTTT.

V and J are TRBV29-1 and TRBJ2-5; D unclear. Trimming took 5 bases from V and 5 from J, leaving 6 bases between them. CDR3 length: 10 residues. Germline values: CDR1 SQVTM, CDR2 ANQGSEA. The CDR3 loop is CSVLSETQYF. DNA for the CDR3: TGCAGCGTTCTATCGGAGACCCAGTACTTC.

The rearrangement uses TRBV6-2 or TRBV6-3 and TRBJ2-3; 7 bases map to TRBD1. The ends lost 5 bases at V and 3 bases at J; junction bases unmatched: 8. CDR1 is MNHEY, CDR2 SVGEGT, per germline. The CDR3 has 15 residues. The CDR3 nucleotides are TGTGCCAGCAGTCTCCTCGGGACAGAAACAGATACGCAGTATTTT. This translates into CASSLLGTETDTQYF.

This clone was recorded once. V is TRBV11-2 and J is TRBJ2-1, with 10 bases lining up with TRBD2. J gave up 9 bases and V 2 bases, and 7 bases lay outside the gene matches. The germline CDR1 and CDR2 sequences are SGHAT and FQNNGV. The CDR3 sequence is 15 residues long. The CDR3 here is CASSLLLAGKGEQFF. For the CDR3, the DNA is TGTGCCAGCAGCTTATTACTAGCGGGAAAGGGTGAGCAGTTCTTC.

This rearrangement joins TRBV27 to TRBJ1-2; D call uncertain. The V and J ends lost 3 bases and 6 bases respectively, with 11 bases between them. In germline, CDR1 is MNHEY, CDR2 SMNVEV (reference sequence). The CDR3 runs to 13 residues. CDR3 sequence reads: CASSFWGGNGYTF. The CDR3 coding sequence is TGTGCCAGCAGTTTTTGGGGAGGGAATGGCTACACCTTC.

Here the CDR3 reads CASSSSIDGGYEQYF. In nucleotides, the CDR3 is TGTGCCAGCAGTTCCTCGATAGACGGGGGCTACGAGCAGTACTTC. The chain employs TRBV28 and TRBJ2-7; D possibly corresponds to TRBD2 (6 bases). V gave up 4 bases and J gave up 3 bases, with 16 bases separating them. CDR1 and CDR2 (germline): MDHEN, SYDVKM. The CDR3 totals 15 residues.

The genes are TRBV19 and TRBJ1-5; 9 nucleotides line up with TRBD1. CDR1 is LNHDA and CDR2 is SQIVND in the germline V gene (reference sequence). V trimming: 5 bases; J trimming: 6 bases; junction bases outside the gene matches: 11. The CDR3 contains 16 residues. CDR3: CASSSDRGRRGQPQHF. CDR3 bases: TGTGCCAGTAGTTCGGACAGGGGCCGGCGCGGTCAGCCCCAGCATTTT.

The V and J genes are TRBV10-1 and TRBJ2-7, with 8 bases lining up with TRBD2. The CDR3 has 15 amino acids. Germline V lookup: CDR1 WNHNN, CDR2 SYGVQD (reference sequence). The junction had 6 bases not matched to a gene; V was cut back by 3 bases and J by 2 bases. The CDR3 DNA follows: TGCGCCAGCAGTGAAAGGGCGGGAGGCCCCTACGAGCAGTACTTC. Encoded protein: CASSERAGGPYEQYF.

The chain combines TRBV9 with TRBJ2-1, with 11 bases identical to TRBD2. This CDR3 contains 15 residues. Germline-derived CDR1 and CDR2 are SGDLS and YYNGEE. V lost 2 bases and J lost 7; bases outside the gene matches: 5. The CDR3 DNA sequence: TGTGCCAGCAGCGTCACTAGCGGGAGTGGAAATGAGCAGTTCTTC. This codes for CASSVTSGSGNEQFF.

This chain joins TRBV7-8 and TRBJ2-2; tentative D call: TRBD2 (5 bases). V lost 1 base, J lost 6 bases, and 21 bases lay in between. The CDR3 is 18 residues long. Germline CDR1 reads SGHVS; CDR2 reads FQNEAQ. CDR3 bases: TGTGCCAGCAGCTTAGACTGGGTGACGGGAATAGGGTCCGGGGAGCTGTTTTTT. The encoded protein is CASSLDWVTGIGSGELFF.

The J gene is TRBJ1-1, the V gene TRBV9; D gene ambiguous. The CDR3 consists of 15 residues. The germline CDR1 and CDR2 sequences are SGDLS and YYNGEE. The V end lost 1 base, the J end lost 9 bases, and 19 bases lay between the germline ends. The CDR3 DNA reads as TGTGCCAGCAGCGTATCTGGAGAGACGGTTAGAAAAGCTTTCTTT. Its translation: CASSVSGETVRKAFF.

This clone showed up just a few times. CDR3 residues: CASRETMDRGQNTEAFF. The CDR3 coding sequence is TGTGCCAGCAGAGAAACCATGGACAGGGGGCAGAACACTGAAGCTTTCTTT. The chain combines TRBV28 with TRBJ1-1; TRBD1 aligns across 11 bases. The CDR3 totals 17 residues. J was trimmed by 1 base and V by 6 bases; bases with no gene match: 10. The germline V gene has CDR1 MDHEN and CDR2 SYDVKM. Complete variable domain (other parts from reference TRBV28 and TRBJ1-1): DVKVTQSSRYLVKRTGEKVFLECVQDMDHENMFWYRQDPGLGLRLIYFSYDVKMKEKGDIPEGYSVSREKKERFSLILESASTNQTSMYLCASRETMDRGQNTEAFFGQGTRLTVV.

The genes are TRBV28 and TRBJ1-2, with D possibly matching TRBD1 (5 bases). V was pared by 7 bases and J by 6 bases, with 27 bases between. The CDR3 is made up of 17 amino acids. CDR1 is MDHEN, CDR2 SYDVKM, per germline. In nucleotides, the CDR3 is TGTGCCAGCATTGAAGGTGGGGACTATAGTGATTCGCATGGCTACACCTTC. It codes for CASIEGGDYSDSHGYTF.

The genes are TRBV9 and TRBJ2-3, with 8 bases fitting TRBD1. Per the germline V gene, CDR1 is SGDLS and CDR2 is YYNGEE. The V segment lost 4 bases and the J segment 6 bases; nucleotides outside the gene matches: 10. The length of the CDR3 is 15 residues. This CDR3 is CASSPIQGASDTQYF. DNA of the CDR3: TGTGCCAGCAGCCCTATCCAGGGGGCGAGTGATACGCAGTATTTT.

The J gene is TRBJ2-7, the V gene TRBV6-5; possible D gene TRBD2, 5 bases. Germline CDR1 reads MNHEY; CDR2 reads SVGAGI. The CDR3 is 13 residues long. V was shortened by 6 bases and J by 4 bases, with 13 bases between the two germline ends. CDR3 DNA: TGTGCCAGCAGCGCGAGGGAAGGGTACGAGCAGTACTTC. Translating it yields CASSAREGYEQYF.

The chain joins TRBV20-1 to TRBJ2-3; TRBD2 matches 13 bases. The junction had 15 bases not matched to a gene; V was cut back by 3 bases and J by 6 bases. The V gene's germline CDR1 is DFQATT and CDR2 SNEGSKA (reference sequence). CDR3 length: 18 residues. CDR3 sequence reads: CSASFPSPWTSGSDTQYF. The CDR3 DNA follows: TGCAGTGCTAGTTTTCCGTCCCCCTGGACTAGCGGGAGTGATACGCAGTATTTT.

The chain employs TRBV27 and TRBJ2-2, with 10 bases identical to TRBD1. Germline assignment: CDR1 MNHEY and CDR2 SMNVEV (reference sequence). V shed 6 bases, J shed 3 bases, and the junction held 4 bases outside the gene matches. The CDR3 consists of 15 residues. The CDR3 bases are TGTGCCAGCAGCACGACAGGGGGCCACACCGGGGAGCTGTTTTTT. This encodes CASSTTGGHTGELFF.

The chain employs TRBV3-1 (or the pseudogene TRBV3-2) and TRBJ2-5; 11 bases map to TRBD2. V lost 0 bases to trimming and J lost 5 bases; unmatched junction nucleotides: 5. This CDR3 comprises 16 residues. The germline CDR1 and CDR2 sequences are LGHDT and YNNKEL (reference sequence). The CDR3 loop is CASSQELAGAVETQYF. CDR3 DNA: TGTGCCAGCAGCCAAGAACTAGCGGGAGCGGTTGAGACCCAGTACTTC.

This chain joins TRBV3-1 (or the pseudogene TRBV3-2) and TRBJ2-5; 8 bases map to TRBD2. The germline V gene has CDR1 LGHDT and CDR2 YNNKEL (reference sequence). Unmatched junction bases numbered 5, after V lost 1 base and J lost 1 base. CDR3 length: 16 amino acids. CDR3 sequence reads: CASSQGVAGIQETQYF. CDR3 bases: TGTGCCAGCAGCCAAGGGGTAGCGGGAATCCAAGAGACCCAGTACTTC.

The chain recombines TRBV4-1 with TRBJ2-7; tentative D call: TRBD1 (5 bases). From germline, CDR1 is MGHRA and CDR2 YSYEKL. Trimming pared 0 bases from V and 12 bases from J, leaving 15 bases between. There are 13 residues in the CDR3. The CDR3 region has the DNA TGCGCCAGCAGCCAAGAAAAGGCGACAGACACGTACTTC. Encoded protein: CASSQEKATDTYF.

The CDR3 sequence is CASSYGGMASTGELFF. CDR3 sequence (DNA): TGTGCCAGCAGTTACGGGGGGATGGCGTCCACCGGGGAGCTGTTTTTT. The chain employs TRBV6-5 and TRBJ2-2; D possibly corresponds to TRBD2 (6 bases). The CDR3 has 16 amino acids. Per germline, CDR1 MNHEY and CDR2 SVGAGI. The ends were cut back, 2 bases at V and 4 bases at J, with 14 bases in the middle.

This clone was counted only a few times. The germline gene is not matched at one end of the junction; a read error may be the cause. The CDR3: CASSQVGAGDRNF. DNA for the CDR3: TGTGCCAGCAGCCAAGTAGGAGCGGGAGACCGTAACTTC. The chain employs TRBV3-1 (or the pseudogene TRBV3-2) and TRBJ2-7; TRBD2 aligns across 8 bases. The CDR3 spans 13 residues. Looked up from germline, CDR1 is LGHDT and CDR2 is YNNKEL (reference sequence).

The chain couples TRBV18 to TRBJ1-2; 7 positions match TRBD1. CDR1 KGHSH and CDR2 LQKENI come from the germline V gene. The V and J ends lost 2 bases and 3 bases, in that order; junction bases with no gene match: 3. The CDR3 sequence is 14 residues long. The CDR3 loop is CASSPARGDYGYTF. In nucleotides, the CDR3 is TGTGCCAGCTCACCAGCCAGGGGGGACTATGGCTACACCTTC.

J is TRBJ2-3 and V is TRBV29-1; TRBD1 agrees at 9 bases. This CDR3 is built from 15 residues. CDR1 is SQVTM, CDR2 ANQGSEA, per germline. Trimming removed 4 bases from V and 2 bases from J; junction bases left unmatched: 7. The CDR3: CSVVKGTGSTDTQYF. The CDR3 DNA follows: TGCAGCGTTGTGAAAGGGACAGGGTCCACAGATACGCAGTATTTT.

This CDR3 is CASSLTYTEAFF. As DNA, the CDR3 is TGTGCCAGCAGTTTAACTTACACTGAAGCTTTCTTT. The rearrangement joins TRBV12-3 or TRBV12-4 to TRBJ1-1; the D is unclear. This CDR3 spans 12 amino acids. The V end was cut by 2 bases, the J end by 3 bases, with 4 bases between.

In this sample, this clone turned up a few times. The rearrangement uses TRBV6-2 or TRBV6-3 and TRBJ2-1; 7 bases match TRBD2. CDR3 length: 18 residues. V trimming: 1 base; J trimming: 3 bases; junction bases outside the gene matches: 12. Germline CDR1 is MNHEY and CDR2 is SVGEGT. CDR3 coding DNA: TGTGCCAGCAGTTACTTCCATCTAGCGGAGCGATACTACAATGAGCAGTTCTTC. This encodes CASSYFHLAERYYNEQFF.

V and J are TRBV4-1 and TRBJ1-1; tentatively, D is TRBD1 (5 bases). The germline V gene has CDR1 MGHRA and CDR2 YSYEKL. The CDR3 runs 15 residues. V was pared by 2 bases and J by 0 bases, with 10 bases between. CDR3 nucleotides: TGCGCCAGCAGCCAACTACAGGATATGAACACTGAAGCTTTCTTT. As protein: CASSQLQDMNTEAFF.

This rearrangement joins TRBV3-1 (or the pseudogene TRBV3-2) to TRBJ2-1; the match to TRBD2 covers 12 bases. This CDR3 has 18 amino acids. CDR1 and CDR2 from the germline V gene are LGHDT and YNNKEL (reference sequence). The junction had 7 bases not matched to a gene; V was cut back by 3 bases and J by 1 base. The CDR3 DNA reads as TGTGCCAGCAGCCAGGCTAGCGGGAGGGAAATTTCCTACAATGAGCAGTTCTTC. Translation gives CASSQASGREISYNEQFF.